These 11 T cell receptor beta chains share one sample of origin, sequenced in a study of beta chain features in type 1 diabetes (dated by TCRdb to between 2018 and 2020). Library preparation used the immunoSEQ multiplex PCR assay. The High Capacity cDNA Reverse Transcription Kit was used to reverse transcribe all of the isolated RNA, meaning that expressed TCRB transcripts were what got sequenced. TCRdb limited this immuneACCESS table to in-frame rearrangements with V and J called. A share of clones is missing; checked studies link under half to unresolved V genes, and the rest is unexplained. For this sample there are about 350,000 clones; 20% appear just once. Together, the top ten hold approximately 0.043% of the sample. The material sequenced was naive CD4+ T cells from blood. What this sample's cell subset or site label stands for: true naive CD4+ T cells. The receptors come from a woman aged 18-29 years in good health.

This clone was seen a few times. The V and J genes are TRBV2 and TRBJ2-7; D is perhaps TRBD1 (6 bases). Germline CDR1 reads SNHLY; CDR2 reads FYNNEI. V was trimmed by 4 bases and J by 6 bases, leaving 13 bases between them. The CDR3 is made up of 13 amino acids. The CDR3 DNA sequence: TGTGCCAGCAGTGGGACAGAGCGAGGCGAGCAGTACTTC. It yields the protein CASSGTERGEQYF.

This clone was detected a few times. The V call is TRBV30, the J call TRBJ1-1, with 9 bases fitting TRBD1. The germline CDR1 and CDR2 sequences are GTSNPN and SVGIG (reference sequence). The CDR3 contains 15 residues. V lost 3 bases to trimming and J lost 3 bases; unmatched junction nucleotides: 8. The CDR3 DNA reads TGTGCCTGGAGCTTCGACAGGGGGTGGGACACTGAAGCTTTCTTT. It yields the protein CAWSFDRGWDTEAFF.

This clone was counted only a few times. The chain is built from TRBV4-1 and TRBJ1-5, with D possibly TRBD1 on 5 matching bases. V was trimmed by 1 base and J by 0 bases, leaving 7 bases between them. The CDR3 loop spans 15 amino acids. Germline values: CDR1 MGHRA, CDR2 YSYEKL. CDR3 in amino acids: CASSQVTDSNQPQHF. CDR3 DNA sequence: TGCGCCAGCAGCCAAGTGACAGATAGCAATCAGCCCCAGCATTTT.

This clone was counted only a few times. The chain joins TRBV2 to TRBJ2-7; D might be TRBD1 (6 bases). V was shortened by 4 bases and J by 6 bases, with 7 bases between the two germline ends. The CDR3 length is 11 residues. CDR1 and CDR2 from the germline V gene are SNHLY and FYNNEI. The CDR3 bases are TGTGCCAGCAGTGTCAGGGGCGAGCAGTACTTC. Translating gives CASSVRGEQYF.

The V and J genes are TRBV11-2 and TRBJ2-1; 14 positions match TRBD2. The germline gives CDR1 SGHAT, CDR2 FQNNGV. Trimming at V came to 6 bases and at J to 10 bases, leaving 5 bases not matched to a gene. The length of the CDR3 is 14 residues. The CDR3, as DNA: TGTGCCAGCAGGGGACTAGCGGGAGTAGAAGAGCAGTTCTTC. Protein sequence: CASRGLAGVEEQFF. The variable domain in full, with the rest retrieved from reference TRBV11-2 and TRBJ2-1, is EAGVAQSPRYKIIEKRQSVAFWCNPISGHATLYWYQQILGQGPKLLIQFQNNGVVDDSQLPKDRFSAERLKGVDSTLKIQPAKLEDSAVYLCASRGLAGVEEQFFGPGTRLTVL.

This clone occurred a few times. Other DNA sequences within the sample encode an identical CDR3. The V and J genes are TRBV18 and TRBJ1-1; D perhaps matches TRBD1 (6 bases). CDR1 and CDR2 from the germline V gene are KGHSH and LQKENI. The CDR3 totals 13 residues. Trimming shortened V by 3 bases and J by 3 bases, and 8 bases separated the two germline ends. In DNA form, the CDR3 reads TGTGCCAGCTCACCGGGACAAGACACTGAAGCTTTCTTT. It translates to CASSPGQDTEAFF.

This clone was counted a few times. The chain couples TRBV5-1 to TRBJ2-5; 9 nucleotides match TRBD1. Looked up from germline, CDR1 is SGHRS and CDR2 is YFSETQ. This CDR3 region has 16 residues. Trimming cost V 3 bases and J 4 bases; bases outside gene matches: 10. Here the CDR3 DNA reads TGCGCCAGCAGCTCCCCTGGACAGGGGAGGGGAGAGACCCAGTACTTC. Translated, it gives CASSSPGQGRGETQYF.

The rearrangement uses TRBV9 and TRBJ2-5; 9 bases map to TRBD2. The V gene's germline CDR1 is SGDLS and CDR2 YYNGEE. J lost 5 bases, V lost 4 bases, and 18 bases had no gene match. The CDR3 has 18 residues. CDR3 coding DNA: TGTGCCAGCAGCTCCCACTCTCAACCGGGACTAGCTGGCGAGACCCAGTACTTC. Its protein product is CASSSHSQPGLAGETQYF.

The chain couples TRBV9 to TRBJ2-3; tentative D call: TRBD2 (5 bases). V lost 0 bases and J lost 4, with 15 bases in between. The CDR3 is made up of 16 amino acids. CDR1 and CDR2 (germline): SGDLS, YYNGEE. The CDR3: CASSVGASLRADTQYF. The CDR3 DNA sequence: TGTGCCAGCAGCGTAGGAGCTAGCCTTAGAGCAGATACGCAGTATTTT.

The chain combines TRBV4-3 with TRBJ1-1; D unresolved. There are 14 residues in the CDR3. Germline V lookup: CDR1 LGHNA, CDR2 YSLEER. The germline V and J ends were trimmed by 0 bases and 1 base, with 6 bases remaining between them. This CDR3 is CASSQESPNTEAFF. In DNA form, the CDR3 reads TGCGCCAGCAGCCAAGAATCTCCGAACACTGAAGCTTTCTTT.

This clone was detected a few times. The V gene is TRBV6-6, the J gene TRBJ2-7, with no clear D. The V gene lost 7 bases and the J gene lost 1 base, with 11 bases spanning the gap. Germline V gene lookup returns CDR1 MNHNY and CDR2 SVGAGI (reference sequence). The CDR3 spans 13 residues. The CDR3 DNA sequence: TGTGCCAGCATGGAGCCAGAGTCCTACGAGCAGTACTTC. The encoded protein is CASMEPESYEQYF.